Below are 7 T cell receptor beta chains sequenced from a single sample in a study of response to subunit inactivated influenza vaccine (dated by TCRdb to about 2018). Libraries were prepared through RT-PCR. This sample was sequenced with an Illumina HiSeq 2500. Through fastp at Q25 and MiXCR, TCRdb rebuilt clones from the public reads, retaining in-frame beta chains. One record per CDR3 amino acid sequence lists the most common genes and DNA. This sample holds 400,000 to 550,000 distinct CDR3 sequences; approximately 24% were observed only once. The ten largest clones capture less than 2.5% of the sample. The input for sequencing was CD4+ T cells sorted from PBMCs, taken about 5 days after vaccination. These TCRs come from a middle-aged man who received an inactivated influenza vaccine. Donor details come from another sample of the same person, matched by shared clones.

This clonotype has just a few counts. The chain combines TRBV5-8 with TRBJ1-1, with TRBD1 as a possible D gene (5 bases). CDR3 length: 13 amino acids. Germline loops: CDR1 SGHTS, CDR2 YDEGEE. Trimming pared 4 bases from V and 11 bases from J, leaving 18 bases between. CDR3 amino acids: CASSRGTMQGAFF. CDR3 DNA: TGTGCCAGCAGCCGGGGCACCATGCAGGGCGCTTTCTTT.

The J gene is TRBJ2-7, the V gene TRBV29-1, with no clear D. Germline V gene data show CDR1 as SQVTM and CDR2 as ANQGSEA. The germline V and J ends were trimmed by 8 bases and 0 bases, with 14 bases remaining between them. The CDR3 is 13 residues long. This chain's CDR3 is CSSRDSNSYEQYF. CDR3 in DNA: TGCAGCTCCAGAGATTCAAACTCCTACGAGCAGTACTTC.

This clonotype was detected a few times. The chain uses TRBV7-6 and TRBJ2-7; unclear D gene. With 1 base removed from V and 2 bases from J, the gap between germline ends came to 6 bases. This CDR3 contains 13 residues. Germline values: CDR1 SGHVS, CDR2 FNYEAQ. CDR3 sequence reads: CASSLGIAYEQYF. CDR3 DNA: TGTGCCAGCAGCTTAGGTATAGCCTACGAGCAGTACTTC.

The chain joins TRBV20-1 to TRBJ2-2; the D gene is possibly TRBD2 (7 bases). Trimming took off 3 bases at V and 8 bases at J, with 16 bases between the two ends. In germline, CDR1 is DFQATT, CDR2 SNEGSKA (reference sequence). The CDR3 runs to 14 residues. The CDR3 DNA reads TGCAGTGCTAGCCCGCGGGGGCCGGCTGGGGAGCTGTTTTTT. Translation: CSASPRGPAGELFF.

The V call is TRBV3-1, the J call TRBJ2-5; 8 bases fit TRBD2. J gave up 5 bases and V 0 bases, and 8 bases lay outside the gene matches. CDR1 and CDR2 from the germline V gene are LGHDT and YNNKEL (reference sequence). The CDR3 consists of 16 residues. CDR3 in amino acids: CASSQDSRGGRETQYF. CDR3 nucleotides: TGTGCCAGCAGCCAAGATTCACGGGGGGGACGGGAGACCCAGTACTTC.

This CDR3 is CASSPEAGVGNEQFF. Written as DNA, the CDR3 is TGTGCCAGCAGCCCAGAAGCGGGAGTGGGGAATGAGCAGTTCTTC. This chain connects TRBV7-2 to TRBJ2-1, with 8 positions matching TRBD2. V trimming: 5 bases; J trimming: 7 bases; junction bases outside the gene matches: 10. CDR1 is SGHTA and CDR2 is FQGNSA in the germline V gene. This CDR3 is built from 15 residues.

J is TRBJ2-5 and V is TRBV7-8, with unresolved D. Germline assignment: CDR1 SGHVS and CDR2 FQNEAQ. The CDR3 has 12 amino acids. With 5 bases removed from V and 5 bases from J, the gap between germline ends came to 9 bases. CDR3 sequence reads: CASSPFTETQYF. CDR3 coding DNA: TGTGCCAGCAGCCCCTTCACGGAGACCCAGTACTTC.